This T cell receptor beta chain was retrieved from a study of metastatic and nonmetastatic thyroid tumors. This clone was counted only a few times. None of the patients had undergone any treatment ahead of thyroid surgery. Via MiXCR, TCRdb re-called the PCR reads. In the table there are approximately 34,000 clones, over 15% of which are singletons. Deletions cut 6 bases from V and 5 bases from J, with 16 bases between. The CDR3 totals 14 residues. Specimen: blood. The chain uses TRBV12-3 or TRBV12-4 and TRBJ2-5; no definite D call. The sequence was collected from a female donor with papillary thyroid cancer or a benign thyroid nodule (not recorded which). Some clones in this sample may be carry-over from other donors' samples. In nucleotides, the CDR3 is TGTGCCAGCAGCCCCACCGAGATCGCCGAGACCCAGTACTTC. Residues: CASSPTEIAETQYF.